The clone carrying this TCR beta chain was counted a single time. Its antigen is still unknown. Researchers ran the PCR with 60 Vbeta and 13 Jbeta primers. This table comes from immunoSEQ multiplex PCR, and its TCRdb copy is limited to in-frame clones, with some not included. The sample records around 110,000 clones, about 76% being singletons. V lost 2 bases, J lost 7 bases, and 17 bases lay in between. The CDR3 runs to 16 residues. Germline loops: CDR1 SGHTA, CDR2 FQGTGA. This sample was included in a study of cytomegalovirus exposure and HLA in healthy donors. Study outcomes and limitations: In a later analysis, HLA-associated TCR beta chains were more clonally expanded than equally common others. With further analysis later on, most CMV-associated TCR beta chains appeared HLA-restricted. When analyzed later, a missense DCLRE1C variant was found to be linked to TCR beta V- and J-gene trimming. Highly shared variants forming one cluster were likely a sequencing artifact.

This TCR derives from a woman aged 25 to 39 in good health and CMV-seronegative. The rearrangement links TRBV7-3 to TRBJ2-2; TRBD2 is a possible D gene (5 bases). The sample taken for sequencing was PBMCs. CDR3: CASSLSSGHGNGELFF. In nucleotides, the CDR3 is TGTGCCAGCAGCTTATCCAGCGGCCACGGTAACGGGGAGCTGTTTTTT. The entire variable domain, with the rest obtained from reference TRBV7-3 and TRBJ2-2, is as follows: GAGVSQTPSNKVTEKGKYVELRCDPISGHTALYWYRQSLGQGPEFLIYFQGTGAADDSGLPNDRFFAVRPEGSVSTLKIQRTERGDSAVYLCASSLSSGHGNGELFFGEGSRLTVL.